A single T cell receptor beta chain is shown here with its context. These data are taken from a study of blood T cell repertoires in COVID-19. Background on the study: Samples representing acute and convalescent COVID-19 were sourced from the United States, Italy and Spain. In each case, the material was cDNA or gDNA derived from T cells, B-cell-depleted T cells, or PBMCs.

Authors' processing steps: Cell counts per sample came from amplifying reference gene primers. Produced via immunoSEQ multiplex PCR; TCRdb's table is partial and in-frame only. The DNA was the basis for D and trimming; V, J and clone size are from that table. This table holds approximately 110,000 clones, roughly 72% found once. The germline gives CDR1 MNHEY, CDR2 SMNVEV (reference sequence). The CDR3 is made up of 16 amino acids. Losses at the gene ends were 6 bases for V and 0 bases for J; bases not matched to a gene: 9. The material sequenced was peripheral blood. V and J are TRBV27 and TRBJ1-2, with TRBD1 matching 8 bases. This TCR was recovered from a man older than 75 with acute or convalescent COVID-19. Here the CDR3 DNA reads TGTGCCAGCAGCCGCACCCCAGGGGGCTCTAACTATGGCTACACCTTC. It specifies CASSRTPGGSNYGYTF.